A selection of T cell receptor beta chains follows, all from one sample in a study of blood T cell repertoires in COVID-19. Clones were read by immunoSEQ multiplex PCR, and TCRdb kept only the in-frame ones, dropping some. The sample consists of around 380,000 clones, roughly 80% of them appearing once. The sequenced sample consisted of peripheral blood. The receptors derive from a human donor with acute or convalescent COVID-19. The donor label of this sample is uncertain. The CDR3 runs from the conserved cysteine through the conserved F or W. D genes are given only for firm matches. Expanded clones get a size class; other rows say once, few or many, or leave the size out.

size,V,J,D,DNA,CDR3
NA,TRBV9,TRBJ1-5,NA,TGTGCCAGCAGCCGAGGACAGCTTAGCAATCAGCCCCAGCATTTT,CASSRGQLSNQPQHF
NA,TRBV7-2,TRBJ2-1,TRBD2,TGTGCCAGCAGCCCACCGGGACTAGCGGGAAGGAATGAGCAGTTCTTC,CASSPPGLAGRNEQFF
NA,TRBV28,TRBJ1-1,NA,TGTGCCAGCGGAGGGCGGTCGGCGGCTGAAGCTTTCTTT,CASGGRSAAEAFF
NA,TRBV10-2,TRBJ1-1,NA,TGCGCCACCCTACGAGAGAACACTGAAGCTTTCTTT,CATLRENTEAFF
NA,TRBV13,TRBJ1-4,NA,TGTGCCAGCAGCTTTGGGCAGGGCGGTGAAAAACTGTTTTTT,CASSFGQGGEKLFF
once,TRBV11-2,TRBJ2-1,TRBD2,TGTGCCAGCAGCCCTCCGGGGGGGCTGAGGAATGAGCAGTTCTTC,CASSPPGGLRNEQFF
NA,TRBV4-2,TRBJ1-1,NA,TGTGCCAGCAGCCATCGTGCCAGCGAGAACACTGAAGCTTTCTTT,CASSHRASENTEAFF
NA,TRBV19,TRBJ2-5,TRBD2,TGTGCCAGTAGTATAGGACTAGCGGGACCTGGGCGGGAGACCCAGTACTTC,CASSIGLAGPGRETQYF
NA,TRBV28,TRBJ1-1,TRBD1,TGTGCCAGCAGTTTGGGGACAGGGGGACCTGAAGCTTTCTTT,CASSLGTGGPEAFF
NA,TRBV10-2,TRBJ1-5,NA,TGCGCCAGCAGTCCAGGATATAGCAATCAGCCCCAGCATTTT,CASSPGYSNQPQHF
NA,TRBV21-1,TRBJ1-6,NA,TGTGCCAGCAGCAAAGACCCCTCGGACAGTCTCAATTCACCCCTCCACTTT,CASSKDPSDSLNSPLHF
NA,TRBV30,TRBJ1-4,NA,TGTGCCTGGAGTGCCCAGGGTTTTGAAAAACTGTTTTTT,CAWSAQGFEKLFF